This T cell receptor (beta chain) was retrieved from a study of Graves' ophthalmopathy and Graves' hyperthyroidism (dated by TCRdb to 2016 to 2019). Background on the whole study: Peripheral blood samples were taken at the time of initial diagnosis, before any treatment was given. In total, 135 blood samples were TCR-sequenced: fewer than 50 ophthalmopathy, under 85 hyperthyroidism and some 17 hyperthyroidism-to-ophthalmopathy patients. In roughly 6 hyperthyroidism patients, the T-cell repertoires found in thyroid tissue were compared with those found in blood. After sampling, hyperthyroidism patients received methimazole starting at 30 mg daily, and ophthalmopathy patients received high-dose intravenous methylprednisolone. To explore V-J signatures distinguishing ophthalmopathy from hyperthyroidism, a discovery set of around 97 patients (roughly 45 ophthalmopathy, some 55 stable hyperthyroidism) was enrolled. An independent validation cohort comprised roughly 20 hyperthyroidism patients and some 16 patients who later progressed from hyperthyroidism to ophthalmopathy. To tell Graves' ophthalmopathy apart from Graves' hyperthyroidism, and to predict which patients would progress to ophthalmopathy, the study relied on TCR beta repertoire signatures.

The CDR3 sequence holds 14 residues, the cysteine and phenylalanine included. Left in the record is the CDR3 DNA by itself, 42 bases read in frame from the first base. CDR1 and CDR2, looked up from the germline V gene, are SGHTA and FQGNSA. For this chain, trimming is 6 bases at the V end and 7 bases at the J end, and the number of junction bases without a gene match is 8. This clonotype was observed a few times. The antigen it recognizes is unknown. No clone much larger than this one lies a single base away; base qualities are absent. The ophthalmopathy patients had moderately to severely active disease, with a Clinical Activity Score of 3 or higher, a NOSPECS grade of 4 or higher, and a disease duration of less than 3 months. Patients with other autoimmune diseases, uncontrolled infections, pregnancy or lactation were excluded. Clinical symptoms, serum thyroxine, TRAb, thyroid ultrasound and orbital computed tomography formed the basis of the diagnosis. PBMCs were isolated from 10 ml of fresh peripheral blood by Ficoll-Paque density gradient centrifugation. Total RNA was extracted with Trizol reagent and quality-checked on an Agilent 2100 Bioanalyzer.

TCR beta CDR3 regions were amplified from RNA transcripts for repertoire sequencing. A first-round RT-PCR used HTBI primers with the Qiagen OneStep RT-PCR kit, followed by a second-round multiplex PCR, size selection and purification. Libraries were sequenced on an Illumina HiSeq2000 using paired-end 100 bp reads. On the study's bioinformatics: Reads were processed with SOAPnuke, discarding reads with adapters, uncalled bases, mean Phred below 15, or no exact constant-primer or identifier match. COPE v1.2.5 was used to merge the high-quality paired reads. Unique nucleotide sequences were defined as clonotypes and aligned to IMGT TRB V, D and J references using MiTCR v1.1. Analysis was restricted to V-J combinations with a frequency above 0.0001, which covered roughly 99% of repertoires. For each V-J combination, a TCR clonal expansion and chaos score was defined as F50 clonal expansion divided by the chaos observed in the TCRdist matrix. Welch's t-statistics and random forest were used to reduce features to about 14 V-J combinations, which were fed into a naive Bayes classifier. The Morisita-Horn index was used to measure how similar the thyroid and blood repertoires were. TCRdb passed the public sequencing reads through fastp at Q25 and MiXCR, retaining productive beta sequences. CDR3 protein duplicates are merged, each entry listing the most common genes and DNA. Here the V and J calls rest on TCRdb's processing, not on the authors' analysis. The sample profile shows about 740,000 distinct CDR3 sequences; roughly 41% of them were found once. Of the sample, about 40% falls within the top ten clones.

Overall study results and their limits: In cross-validation, the 13-signature model distinguished ophthalmopathy from stable hyperthyroidism with 85% to 90% sensitivity and approximately 81% specificity, and in the test set the corresponding values were approximately 80% and 75%. Most expanded thyroid clonotypes with a frequency above 0.001 also appeared in blood, which suggests that blood repertoires may reflect the immune response in the thyroid. In validation, the model predicted ophthalmopathy progression with about 70% sensitivity and less than 80% specificity; roughly eleven predicted patients were CT-confirmed with GO in a median of approximately six months. Sample size was not statistically predetermined, and group allocation was not concealed from the investigators.

The V and J genes are TRBV7-2 and TRBJ2-7; TRBD1 lines up with 11 middle nucleotides. This clonotype originated in an adult man with Graves' ophthalmopathy. The specimen was peripheral blood. The CDR3 sequence is CASSRDRGFGEQYF. The DNA sequence is given as TGTGCCAGCAGTCGGGACAGGGGGTTTGGGGAGCAGTACTTC.